This is a list of T cell receptor beta chains from one sample in a study of OX40 agonist ivuxolimab in advanced cancers. The repertoire was sequenced with immunoSEQ multiplex PCR; TCRdb's copy has only in-frame clones and lacks some. This table holds tens of thousands of clones, 91% found once. This specimen consisted of CD4+ or CD8+ T cells sorted from blood, obtained in a trial of the OX40 agonist ivuxolimab. The receptors originated from an adult with an advanced solid tumor such as melanoma, head and neck, liver or kidney cancer. Both conserved end residues are part of each CDR3. The order of the fields is D gene, J gene, clone size, V gene, CDR3 DNA, CDR3 protein. A D gene is named only where the DNA matches it firmly. The listing skips clone size in some rows; elsewhere it reads once, few, many or a size class.

d_gene: TRBD1
j_gene: TRBJ1-4
abundance: medium-sized
v_gene: TRBV28
CDR3nt: TGTGCCAGCAGTCTCATCGGGACAGTTAATGAAAAACTGTTTTTT
CDR3aa: CASSLIGTVNEKLFF

d_gene: .
j_gene: TRBJ2-1
abundance: .
v_gene: TRBV7-9
CDR3nt: TGTGCCAGCAGCTCCCGATTGGGGGAGAGCTCCTACAATGAGCAGTTCTTC
CDR3aa: CASSSRLGESSYNEQFF

d_gene: TRBD2
j_gene: TRBJ2-2
abundance: few
v_gene: TRBV7-9
CDR3nt: TGTGCCAGCAGCTTAGCCAGCGGGAGGTTAACCGGGGAGCTGTTTTTT
CDR3aa: CASSLASGRLTGELFF

d_gene: .
j_gene: TRBJ2-7
abundance: .
v_gene: TRBV10-3
CDR3nt: TGTGCCATCAGTGAGCCGGGCCTGGGGGACGAGCAGTACTTC
CDR3aa: CAISEPGLGDEQYF

d_gene: .
j_gene: TRBJ1-1
abundance: .
v_gene: TRBV19
CDR3nt: TGTGCCAGTAGTCTTGACACTGAAGCTTTCTTT
CDR3aa: CASSLDTEAFF

d_gene: .
j_gene: TRBJ1-4
abundance: .
v_gene: TRBV30
CDR3nt: TGTGCCTGGAGCCGGGGGTATAGTGACAAACTGTTTTTT
CDR3aa: CAWSRGYSDKLFF

d_gene: .
j_gene: TRBJ2-7
abundance: .
v_gene: TRBV15
CDR3nt: TGTGCCACCAGCGGGGAGATAGACGAGCAGTACTTC
CDR3aa: CATSGEIDEQYF

d_gene: .
j_gene: TRBJ1-1
abundance: .
v_gene: TRBV28
CDR3nt: TGTGCCAGCAGCTCTCAGGGGTACACTGAAGCTTTCTTT
CDR3aa: CASSSQGYTEAFF

d_gene: .
j_gene: TRBJ2-5
abundance: .
v_gene: TRBV19
CDR3nt: TGTGCCAGTAGGGAGGCCGGGGGCCAAGAGACCCAGTACTTC
CDR3aa: CASREAGGQETQYF

d_gene: .
j_gene: TRBJ2-7
abundance: many
v_gene: TRBV11-2
CDR3nt: TGTGCCAGCAGCTTAAGCCGGGGATCTTTTTACGAGCAGTACTTC
CDR3aa: CASSLSRGSFYEQYF

d_gene: .
j_gene: TRBJ2-1
abundance: .
v_gene: TRBV7-2
CDR3nt: TGTGCCAGCAGCTTCCCTCTAGCGTTTAGCTCCTACAATGAGCAGTTCTTC
CDR3aa: CASSFPLAFSSYNEQFF

d_gene: .
j_gene: TRBJ1-4
abundance: .
v_gene: TRBV4-3
CDR3nt: TGCGCCAGCAGCCAAGCCGGCGGGGGTTCGGCAGAAAAACTGTTTTTT
CDR3aa: CASSQAGGGSAEKLFF

d_gene: TRBD2
j_gene: TRBJ2-1
abundance: .
v_gene: TRBV4-1
CDR3nt: TGCGCCAGCAGCCAAGGCGGCCGGGCGGGAGTTGGCCTTGAGCAGTTCTTC
CDR3aa: CASSQGGRAGVGLEQFF

d_gene: .
j_gene: TRBJ1-4
abundance: .
v_gene: TRBV21-1
CDR3nt: TGTGCCAGCAGCAAAGGAACCCGGGGGCAGGGTAATGAAAAACTGTTTTTT
CDR3aa: CASSKGTRGQGNEKLFF

d_gene: .
j_gene: TRBJ2-7
abundance: .
v_gene: TRBV5-6
CDR3nt: TGTGCCAGCAGCTTAGAAGAGGACCCGAGCTACGAGCAGTACTTC
CDR3aa: CASSLEEDPSYEQYF

d_gene: TRBD2
j_gene: TRBJ2-7
abundance: .
v_gene: TRBV28
CDR3nt: TGTGCCAGCAGTACTAGCGGGAGTACCTACGAGCAGTACTTC
CDR3aa: CASSTSGSTYEQYF

d_gene: .
j_gene: TRBJ2-1
abundance: .
v_gene: TRBV5-8
CDR3nt: TGTGCCACCCCTCTAGGCCCCCTCAATGAGCAGTTCTTC
CDR3aa: CATPLGPLNEQFF

d_gene: .
j_gene: TRBJ1-1
abundance: once
v_gene: TRBV5-4
CDR3nt: TGTGCCAGCAGCAGTTACCCGGACCGGAACACTGAAGCTTTCTTT
CDR3aa: CASSSYPDRNTEAFF

d_gene: TRBD2
j_gene: TRBJ2-1
abundance: .
v_gene: TRBV29-1
CDR3nt: TGCAGCGTTGAAGGCCTAGCGGGCTCCGGCTCCTACAATGAGCAGTTCTTC
CDR3aa: CSVEGLAGSGSYNEQFF

d_gene: .
j_gene: TRBJ2-3
abundance: .
v_gene: TRBV4-3
CDR3nt: TGCGCCAGCAGCCAAGAGTGGGGGCCTCCCACAGATACGCAGTATTTT
CDR3aa: CASSQEWGPPTDTQYF

d_gene: .
j_gene: TRBJ2-7
abundance: .
v_gene: TRBV7-9
CDR3nt: TGTGCCAGCAGCTCTCGGGACACCTACGAGCAGTACTTC
CDR3aa: CASSSRDTYEQYF

d_gene: .
j_gene: TRBJ1-2
abundance: .
v_gene: TRBV11-2
CDR3nt: TGTGCCAGCAGCTTAAGGGGGGTTTATGGCTACACCTTC
CDR3aa: CASSLRGVYGYTF

d_gene: .
j_gene: TRBJ2-7
abundance: .
v_gene: TRBV9
CDR3nt: TGTGCCAGCAGCGTAGACGTAGCCCCTACCTACGAGCAGTACTTC
CDR3aa: CASSVDVAPTYEQYF

d_gene: TRBD2
j_gene: TRBJ2-7
abundance: .
v_gene: TRBV28
CDR3nt: TGTGCCAGCAGCCCCTCGGGGCGGGAGGGTTCCTACGAGCAGTACTTC
CDR3aa: CASSPSGREGSYEQYF

d_gene: .
j_gene: TRBJ2-2
abundance: .
v_gene: TRBV19
CDR3nt: TGTGCCAGTAGTATAGGGACAGGGGAGCTGTTTTTT
CDR3aa: CASSIGTGELFF

d_gene: TRBD2
j_gene: TRBJ2-5
abundance: once
v_gene: TRBV4-1
CDR3nt: TGCGCCAGCAGCCAGAGCGGGACTGCCTTATACCAAGAGACCCAGTACTTC
CDR3aa: CASSQSGTALYQETQYF

d_gene: .
j_gene: TRBJ2-7
abundance: medium-sized
v_gene: TRBV4-2
CDR3nt: TGTGCCAGCAGCCAAGATGGCGCTGGAAGCTACGAGCAGTACTTC
CDR3aa: CASSQDGAGSYEQYF

d_gene: TRBD2
j_gene: TRBJ2-7
abundance: .
v_gene: TRBV5-6
CDR3nt: TGTGCCAGCAGCGACCTGCTAGCGGGAGATGCCTACGAGCAGTACTTC
CDR3aa: CASSDLLAGDAYEQYF

d_gene: TRBD2
j_gene: TRBJ2-3
abundance: .
v_gene: TRBV6-5
CDR3nt: TGTGCCAGCAGTTACTCCGGGACTAGCGGGAGAGATACGCAGTATTTT
CDR3aa: CASSYSGTSGRDTQYF

d_gene: .
j_gene: TRBJ1-2
abundance: .
v_gene: TRBV6-5
CDR3nt: TGTGCCAGCGGGCGAGCGGGTAACTATGGCTACACCTTC
CDR3aa: CASGRAGNYGYTF

d_gene: .
j_gene: TRBJ2-7
abundance: .
v_gene: TRBV27
CDR3nt: TGTGCCAGCAGCTCGACTAGATCCCTCTACGAGCAGTACTTC
CDR3aa: CASSSTRSLYEQYF

d_gene: .
j_gene: TRBJ2-3
abundance: .
v_gene: TRBV4-1
CDR3nt: TGCGCCAGCAGCCAAGTTTCCGCGGCAGATACGCAGTATTTT
CDR3aa: CASSQVSAADTQYF

d_gene: .
j_gene: TRBJ2-5
abundance: .
v_gene: TRBV6-5
CDR3nt: TGTGCCAGCACCAACCCGGACCATTTTGGTGTCCAGTACTTC
CDR3aa: CASTNPDHFGVQYF

d_gene: TRBD1
j_gene: TRBJ1-5
abundance: .
v_gene: TRBV19
CDR3nt: TGTGCCAGTAGCGAGGCAGGGGGCAGCAATCAGCCCCAGCATTTT
CDR3aa: CASSEAGGSNQPQHF

d_gene: .
j_gene: TRBJ1-1
abundance: .
v_gene: TRBV6-1
CDR3nt: TGTGCCAGCAGTGGACCGGGACAGAACACTGAAGCTTTCTTT
CDR3aa: CASSGPGQNTEAFF

d_gene: .
j_gene: TRBJ1-2
abundance: .
v_gene: TRBV7-9
CDR3nt: TGTGCCAGCAGCCCGGCGCCCCATAACTATGGCTACACCTTC
CDR3aa: CASSPAPHNYGYTF

d_gene: TRBD2
j_gene: TRBJ2-1
abundance: .
v_gene: TRBV7-9
CDR3nt: TGTGCCAGCAGGGAGCTAGCGGGATACAATGAGCAGTTCTTC
CDR3aa: CASRELAGYNEQFF

d_gene: .
j_gene: TRBJ1-4
abundance: .
v_gene: TRBV4-1
CDR3nt: TGCGCCAGCAGCCAAGTGAGTCAGTATGAAAAACTGTTTTTT
CDR3aa: CASSQVSQYEKLFF

d_gene: .
j_gene: TRBJ1-1
abundance: .
v_gene: TRBV4-1
CDR3nt: TGCGCCAGCAGCCATGTGGACAGTGAAGCTTTCTTT
CDR3aa: CASSHVDSEAFF

d_gene: .
j_gene: TRBJ2-7
abundance: .
v_gene: TRBV20-1
CDR3nt: TGCAGTGCCCCCCACGATCGGGAGCAGTACTTC
CDR3aa: CSAPHDREQYF

d_gene: TRBD2
j_gene: TRBJ2-1
abundance: .
v_gene: TRBV4-3
CDR3nt: TGCGCCAGCAGCCAAGACGTGACTAGCGGGACCTACAATGAGCAGTTCTTC
CDR3aa: CASSQDVTSGTYNEQFF

d_gene: .
j_gene: TRBJ2-4
abundance: .
v_gene: TRBV6-4
CDR3nt: TGTGCCAGCAGTGACTCAGACAAAGTAGCCAAAAACATTCAGTACTTC
CDR3aa: CASSDSDKVAKNIQYF

d_gene: TRBD1
j_gene: TRBJ2-7
abundance: .
v_gene: TRBV7-9
CDR3nt: TGTGCCAGCAGTTACAACCCCGGGACAGGGGACCGCGAGCAGTACTTC
CDR3aa: CASSYNPGTGDREQYF

d_gene: .
j_gene: TRBJ1-1
abundance: .
v_gene: TRBV4-1
CDR3nt: TGCGCCAGCAGCCAAGTCGGGAAGCTAGGCACTGAAGCTTTCTTT
CDR3aa: CASSQVGKLGTEAFF

d_gene: .
j_gene: TRBJ2-1
abundance: .
v_gene: TRBV6-4
CDR3nt: TGTGCCAGCAGTGACTCGAGTTCCGCTATATACCTCTCCTACAATGAGCAGTTCTTC
CDR3aa: CASSDSSSAIYLSYNEQFF

d_gene: .
j_gene: TRBJ2-5
abundance: few
v_gene: TRBV6-5
CDR3nt: TGTGCCAGCAGTTACTTGGGAGGAGAGACCCAGTACTTC
CDR3aa: CASSYLGGETQYF

d_gene: TRBD2
j_gene: TRBJ2-7
abundance: .
v_gene: TRBV7-8
CDR3nt: TGTGCCAGCAGCGCCCCCGCGGGAGGGCCGTCCTACGAGCAGTACTTC
CDR3aa: CASSAPAGGPSYEQYF

d_gene: .
j_gene: TRBJ1-5
abundance: .
v_gene: TRBV4-1
CDR3nt: TGCGCCAGCAGCCAAGGTGACAGCAATCAGCCCCAGCATTTT
CDR3aa: CASSQGDSNQPQHF

d_gene: .
j_gene: TRBJ2-5
abundance: .
v_gene: TRBV27
CDR3nt: TGTGCCAGCAGTCCCCGTAGGGGAGAGACCCAGTACTTC
CDR3aa: CASSPRRGETQYF

d_gene: TRBD1
j_gene: TRBJ2-7
abundance: .
v_gene: TRBV5-1
CDR3nt: TGCGCCAGCAGGGGGGACAGGGGCGAAATCCTAAAGGACTACGAGCAGTACTTC
CDR3aa: CASRGDRGEILKDYEQYF

d_gene: .
j_gene: TRBJ1-3
abundance: .
v_gene: TRBV7-9
CDR3nt: TGTGCCAGGGACTCCGAGAGAGACACCATATATTTT
CDR3aa: CARDSERDTIYF

d_gene: .
j_gene: TRBJ2-3
abundance: .
v_gene: TRBV19
CDR3nt: TGTGCCAGTAGTATGGTCGCAGGATCCACAGATACGCAGTATTTT
CDR3aa: CASSMVAGSTDTQYF

d_gene: .
j_gene: TRBJ2-1
abundance: .
v_gene: TRBV28
CDR3nt: TGTGCCAGCAGTTTGGGGGTATACGGGAGAATTGAGCAGTTCTTC
CDR3aa: CASSLGVYGRIEQFF

d_gene: TRBD1
j_gene: TRBJ2-5
abundance: .
v_gene: TRBV4-3
CDR3nt: TGCGCCAGCAGCCAAGGGACAGGGGGTTTTCGAGAGACCCAGTACTTC
CDR3aa: CASSQGTGGFRETQYF

d_gene: TRBD1
j_gene: TRBJ2-1
abundance: .
v_gene: TRBV28
CDR3nt: TGTGCCAGCAGTTTTCCAACAGGGGAATTTGTGAATGAGCAGTTCTTC
CDR3aa: CASSFPTGEFVNEQFF